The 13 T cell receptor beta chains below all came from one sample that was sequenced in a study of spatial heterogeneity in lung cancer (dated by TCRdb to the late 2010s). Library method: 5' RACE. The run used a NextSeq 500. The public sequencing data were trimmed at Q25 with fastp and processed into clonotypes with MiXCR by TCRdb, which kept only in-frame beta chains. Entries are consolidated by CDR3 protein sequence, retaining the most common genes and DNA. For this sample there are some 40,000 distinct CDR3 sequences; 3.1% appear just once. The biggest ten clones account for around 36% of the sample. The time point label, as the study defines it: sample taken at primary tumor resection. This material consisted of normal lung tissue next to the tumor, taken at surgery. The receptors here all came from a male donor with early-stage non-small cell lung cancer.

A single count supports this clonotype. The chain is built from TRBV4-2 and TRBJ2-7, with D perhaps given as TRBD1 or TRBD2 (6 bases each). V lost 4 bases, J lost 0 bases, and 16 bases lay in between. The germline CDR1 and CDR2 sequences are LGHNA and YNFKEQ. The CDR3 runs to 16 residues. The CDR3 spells CASSREGGPSSYEQYF. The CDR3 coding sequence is TGTGCCAGCAGCCGCGAGGGGGGCCCGAGCTCCTACGAGCAGTACTTC.

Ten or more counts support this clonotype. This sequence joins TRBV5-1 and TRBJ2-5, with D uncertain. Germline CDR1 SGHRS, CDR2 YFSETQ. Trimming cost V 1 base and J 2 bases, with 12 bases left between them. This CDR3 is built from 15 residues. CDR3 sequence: CASSLTARPQETQYF. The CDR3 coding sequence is TGCGCCAGCAGCTTGACGGCGCGGCCACAAGAGACCCAGTACTTC. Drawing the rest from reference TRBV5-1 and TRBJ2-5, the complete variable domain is KAGVTQTPRYLIKTRGQQVTLSCSPISGHRSVSWYQQTPGQGLQFLFEYFSETQRNKGNFPGRFSGRQFSNSRSEMNVSTLELGDSALYLCASSLTARPQETQYFGPGTRLLVL.

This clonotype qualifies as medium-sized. The CDR3 here is CATSGPTATDSHTDTQYF. CDR3 DNA: TGTGCCACCAGTGGCCCCACCGCGACGGACTCCCACACAGATACGCAGTATTTT. The chain is built from TRBV24-1 and TRBJ2-3, with D possibly matching TRBD2 (5 bases). The germline CDR1 and CDR2 sequences are KGHDR and SFDVKD. The CDR3 sequence is 18 residues long. Between the trimmed V and J ends, which lost 5 bases and 2 bases, there was a span of 22 bases.

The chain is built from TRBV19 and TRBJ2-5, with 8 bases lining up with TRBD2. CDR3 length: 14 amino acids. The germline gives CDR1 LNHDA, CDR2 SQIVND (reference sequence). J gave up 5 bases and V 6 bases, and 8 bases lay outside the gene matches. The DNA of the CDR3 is TGTGCCAGTAGATCGGCGGGAGGTATGGAGACCCAGTACTTC. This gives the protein CASRSAGGMETQYF.

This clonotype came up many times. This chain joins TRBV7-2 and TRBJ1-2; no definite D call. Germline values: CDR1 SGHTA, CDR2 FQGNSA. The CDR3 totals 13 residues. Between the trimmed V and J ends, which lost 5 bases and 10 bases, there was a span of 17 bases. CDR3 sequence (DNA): TGTGCCAGCAGCGCCTATTTGGCCGACTTCTACACCTTC. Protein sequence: CASSAYLADFYTF.

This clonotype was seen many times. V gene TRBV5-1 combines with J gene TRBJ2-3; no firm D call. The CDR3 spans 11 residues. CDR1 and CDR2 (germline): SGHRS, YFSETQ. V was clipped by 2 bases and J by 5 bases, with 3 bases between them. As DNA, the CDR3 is TGCGCCAGCAGCTTTGGAGATACGCAGTATTTT. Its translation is CASSFGDTQYF. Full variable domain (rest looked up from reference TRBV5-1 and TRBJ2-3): KAGVTQTPRYLIKTRGQQVTLSCSPISGHRSVSWYQQTPGQGLQFLFEYFSETQRNKGNFPGRFSGRQFSNSRSEMNVSTLELGDSALYLCASSFGDTQYFGPGTRLTVL.

CDR3 protein: CAWTLSGNTIYF. The DNA of the CDR3 is TGTGCCTGGACCCTCTCTGGAAACACCATATATTTT. The rearrangement uses TRBV30 and TRBJ1-3; no firm D call. Looked up from germline, CDR1 is GTSNPN and CDR2 is SVGIG (reference sequence). V was cut by 4 bases and J by 0 bases, with 4 bases left in between. The CDR3 sequence is 12 residues long. Full variable domain (missing parts from reference TRBV30 and TRBJ1-3): SQTIHQWPATLVQPVGSPLSLECTVEGTSNPNLYWYRQAAGRGLQLLFYSVGIGQISSEVPQNLSASRPQDRQFILSSKKLLLSDSGFYLCAWTLSGNTIYFGEGSWLTVV.

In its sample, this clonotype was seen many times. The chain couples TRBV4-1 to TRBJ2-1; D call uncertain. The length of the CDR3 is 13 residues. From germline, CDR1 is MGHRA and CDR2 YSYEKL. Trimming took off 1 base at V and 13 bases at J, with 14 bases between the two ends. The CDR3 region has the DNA TGCGCCAGCAGCCAAGTTGGCGAGGCCGTACAGTTCTTC. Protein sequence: CASSQVGEAVQFF.

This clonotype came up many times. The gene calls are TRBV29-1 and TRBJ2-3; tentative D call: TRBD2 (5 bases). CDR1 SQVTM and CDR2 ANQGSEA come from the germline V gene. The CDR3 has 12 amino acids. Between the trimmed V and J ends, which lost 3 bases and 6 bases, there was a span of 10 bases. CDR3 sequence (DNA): TGCAGCGTTGATTTCGGGGTGGATACGCAGTATTTT. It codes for CSVDFGVDTQYF.

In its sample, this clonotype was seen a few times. Written as DNA, the CDR3 is TGTGCCAGCAGCTTCTTACAGGGCAATTATGAAAAACTGTTTTTT. It encodes CASSFLQGNYEKLFF. The genes are TRBV11-2 and TRBJ1-4; a weak D match, TRBD1 (6 bases). Germline loops: CDR1 SGHAT, CDR2 FQNNGV. This CDR3 contains 15 residues. V lost 3 bases and J 6 bases, leaving 14 bases between the germline ends.

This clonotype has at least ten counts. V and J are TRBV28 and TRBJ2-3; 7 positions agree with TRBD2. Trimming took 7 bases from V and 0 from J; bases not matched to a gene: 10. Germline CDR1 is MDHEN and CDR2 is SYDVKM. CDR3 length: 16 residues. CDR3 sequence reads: CASKGGKRASTDTQYF. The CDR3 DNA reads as TGTGCCAGCAAGGGAGGGAAGCGGGCAAGCACAGATACGCAGTATTTT.

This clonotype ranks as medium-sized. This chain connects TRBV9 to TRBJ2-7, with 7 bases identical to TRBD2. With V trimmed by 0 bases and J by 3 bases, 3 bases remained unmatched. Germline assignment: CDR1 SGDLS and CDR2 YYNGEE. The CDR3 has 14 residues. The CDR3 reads CASSVGSGDYEQYF. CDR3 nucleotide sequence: TGTGCCAGCAGCGTAGGGAGCGGGGACTACGAGCAGTACTTC.

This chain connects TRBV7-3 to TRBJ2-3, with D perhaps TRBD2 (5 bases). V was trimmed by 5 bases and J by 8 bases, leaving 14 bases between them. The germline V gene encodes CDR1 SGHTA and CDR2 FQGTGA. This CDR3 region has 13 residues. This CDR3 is CASSLDLGGTQYF. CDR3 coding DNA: TGTGCCAGCAGCCTTGATCTTGGAGGTACGCAGTATTTT. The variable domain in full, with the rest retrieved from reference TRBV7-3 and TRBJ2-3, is GAGVSQTPSNKVTEKGKYVELRCDPISGHTALYWYRQSLGQGPEFLIYFQGTGAADDSGLPNDRFFAVRPEGSVSTLKIQRTERGDSAVYLCASSLDLGGTQYFGPGTRLTVL.